The next 23 T cell receptor beta chains were all read from a single sample in a study of blood T cells in healthy people across ages (dated by TCRdb to between 2015 and 2017). The library was prepared using 5' RACE. TCRdb names Illumina HiSeq 2500 as the instrument used. A second PCR of about 6 to 12 cycles was run with a J-beta primer mix and a sample-barcoded 5' primer. TCRdb handled the public reads itself, with Q25 trimming in fastp and clone calling in MiXCR, and kept productive beta chains. Each entry merges the rows of one CDR3 protein and shows their most common DNA and genes. This sample comprises 1,300,000 or so distinct CDR3 sequences, approximately 59% of them detected only once. The top ten clonotypes cover approximately 7% of the sample. Sequencing used blood. The source is a man aged 18 to 29 in good health.

This clonotype was detected only a few times. This chain uses TRBV4-2 with TRBJ2-6; the D is unclear. The V gene lost 6 bases and the J gene lost 0 bases, with 9 bases spanning the gap. The germline gives CDR1 LGHNA, CDR2 YNFKEQ. This CDR3 comprises 15 residues. CDR3 in amino acids: CASSIWGSGANVLTF. The CDR3 coding sequence is TGTGCCAGCAGTATTTGGGGCTCTGGGGCCAACGTCCTGACTTTC.

The chain has TRBV4-3 and TRBJ2-7, with D maybe TRBD2 (6 bases). This CDR3 has 14 amino acids. The V end was cut by 1 base, the J end by 2 bases, with 9 bases between. Germline-derived CDR1 and CDR2 are LGHNA and YSLEER. CDR3 nucleotide sequence: TGCGCCAGCAGCCAAGGGGACTCAGCCTACGAGCAGTACTTC. This translates into CASSQGDSAYEQYF.

V gene TRBV6-6 combines with J gene TRBJ2-7, with D possibly being TRBD2 (6 bases). The V and J ends lost 2 bases and 2 bases respectively, with 13 bases between them. The CDR3 is 15 residues long. Germline CDR1 reads MNHNY; CDR2 reads SVGAGI (reference sequence). The CDR3 DNA is TGTGCCAGCAGTTACAAAAGTCGGGGGACCTACGAGCAGTACTTC. Protein sequence: CASSYKSRGTYEQYF.

The V call is TRBV28, the J call TRBJ2-7; D might be TRBD2 (6 bases). V gave up 4 bases and J gave up 5 bases, with 9 bases separating them. The CDR3 covers 12 residues. The germline V gene encodes CDR1 MDHEN and CDR2 SYDVKM. The CDR3 loop is CASSSGVHEQYF. The CDR3, as DNA: TGTGCCAGCAGTTCGGGAGTCCACGAGCAGTACTTC.

This clonotype has more than one count but fewer than ten. The chain combines TRBV5-1 with TRBJ2-1; TRBD2 might be the D (7 bases). The CDR3 is 16 amino acids. The germline V and J ends were trimmed by 0 bases and 6 bases, with 16 bases remaining between them. Germline V gives CDR1 SGHRS, CDR2 YFSETQ. The CDR3 DNA reads as TGCGCCAGCAGCTTGGGCGGCAGGGGACTATCCAATGAGCAGTTCTTC. This translates into CASSLGGRGLSNEQFF. The full variable domain, with the rest looked up from reference TRBV5-1 and TRBJ2-1, is KAGVTQTPRYLIKTRGQQVTLSCSPISGHRSVSWYQQTPGQGLQFLFEYFSETQRNKGNFPGRFSGRQFSNSRSEMNVSTLELGDSALYLCASSLGGRGLSNEQFFGPGTRLTVL.

The V call is TRBV5-1, the J call TRBJ2-7; 12 bases map to TRBD2. Germline trimming cut 0 bases from V and 0 bases from J; bases unmatched to any gene: 4. Germline values: CDR1 SGHRS, CDR2 YFSETQ. The CDR3 contains 17 residues. The CDR3 region has the DNA TGCGCCAGCAGCTTGGTCCTAGCGGGAGGGCCCTCCTACGAGCAGTACTTC. It specifies CASSLVLAGGPSYEQYF.

The chain couples TRBV4-3 to TRBJ2-2; 11 bases fit TRBD1. Trimming removed 1 base from V and 6 bases from J; junction bases left unmatched: 4. The CDR3 has 16 amino acids. Germline V gene lookup returns CDR1 LGHNA and CDR2 YSLEER. The chain's CDR3 is CASSQGPGQGAGELFF. The CDR3 coding sequence is TGCGCCAGCAGCCAAGGACCGGGACAGGGGGCCGGGGAGCTGTTTTTT.

The J gene is TRBJ2-1, the V gene TRBV6-5; perhaps TRBD1 as D (6 bases). Trimming cost V 2 bases and J 7 bases, with 9 bases left between them. This CDR3 is built from 13 residues. Germline CDR1 is MNHEY and CDR2 is SVGAGI. In DNA, the CDR3 is TGTGCCAGCAGTTACAAGGGGGAGAATGAGCAGTTCTTC. Translating gives CASSYKGENEQFF.

The V call is TRBV4-3, the J call TRBJ1-1, with a weak D call TRBD1 (6 bases). Germline lookup yields CDR1 LGHNA and CDR2 YSLEER. The germline V and J ends were trimmed by 0 bases and 0 bases, with 14 bases remaining between them. The CDR3 loop spans 17 amino acids. In DNA form, the CDR3 reads TGCGCCAGCAGCCAAGACAGGGGAAGCTGGGTGAACACTGAAGCTTTCTTT. Residues: CASSQDRGSWVNTEAFF.

J is TRBJ2-5 and V is TRBV4-1; D possibly corresponds to TRBD2 (5 bases). The length of the CDR3 is 16 residues. With 0 bases removed from V and 1 base from J, the gap between germline ends came to 12 bases. Germline V gene sequence: CDR1 MGHRA, CDR2 YSYEKL. The CDR3 DNA is TGCGCCAGCAGCCAAGATGAGGGCAGATTCCAAGAGACCCAGTACTTC. Its translation is CASSQDEGRFQETQYF.

The chain uses TRBV30 and TRBJ2-4, with 10 bases lining up with TRBD2. Germline V CDR1 and CDR2: GTSNPN, SVGIG (reference sequence). The CDR3 totals 12 residues. V dropped 6 bases and J dropped 14; count of bases not matched to a gene: 10. CDR3 bases: TGTGCCTGTAACAGCGGGAGGGCCCCCAAGTACTTC. Its protein is CACNSGRAPKYF.

This rearrangement joins TRBV5-6 to TRBJ2-3, with D tentatively TRBD2 (5 bases). V lost 4 bases and J 1 base, leaving 16 bases between the germline ends. Germline CDR1 and CDR2: SGHDT and YYEEEE. CDR3 length equals 16 residues. In nucleotides, the CDR3 is TGTGCCAGCAGCGATTCTAGGAGGTTTGGCACAGATACGCAGTATTTT. Translation gives CASSDSRRFGTDTQYF.

This clonotype was observed a few times. This chain uses TRBV29-1 with TRBJ1-4; the D is unclear. CDR3 length: 12 residues. Between the trimmed V and J ends, which lost 7 bases and 6 bases, there was a span of 12 bases. CDR1 is SQVTM, CDR2 ANQGSEA, per germline. DNA for the CDR3: TGCAGCGCTGGTAGCGAGGATGAAAAACTGTTTTTT. Protein: CSAGSEDEKLFF. The variable domain in full, with the rest retrieved from reference TRBV29-1 and TRBJ1-4, is SAVISQKPSRDICQRGTSLTIQCQVDSQVTMMFWYRQQPGQSLTLIATANQGSEATYESGFVIDKFPISRPNLTFSTLTVSNMSPEDSSIYLCSAGSEDEKLFFGSGTQLSVL.

This clonotype has just a few counts. The chain carries TRBV7-2 and TRBJ1-2; the D gene is possibly TRBD1 (5 bases). The V end lost 1 base, the J end lost 2 bases, and 11 bases lay between the germline ends. The CDR3 has 15 residues. Germline V gene sequence: CDR1 SGHTA, CDR2 FQGNSA. CDR3 coding DNA: TGTGCCAGCAGCTTAGAAGCTGGGGGAAACTATGGCTACACCTTC. It is translated as CASSLEAGGNYGYTF.

This clonotype came up once. This chain connects TRBV7-2 to TRBJ2-7, with 14 bases aligning to TRBD2. The CDR3 is 16 residues long. V shed 4 bases, J shed 2 bases, and the junction held 4 bases outside the gene matches. Germline V CDR1 and CDR2: SGHTA, FQGNSA. In DNA form, the CDR3 reads TGTGCCAGCAGCTACAGACTAGCGGGGGGGCCCTACGAGCAGTACTTC. This gives the protein CASSYRLAGGPYEQYF. Full variable domain (outside the CDR3, taken from reference TRBV7-2 and TRBJ2-7): GAGVSQSPSNKVTEKGKDVELRCDPISGHTALYWYRQSLGQGLEFLIYFQGNSAPDKSGLPSDRFSAERTGGSVSTLTIQRTQQEDSAVYLCASSYRLAGGPYEQYFGPGTRLTVT.

In this sample, this clonotype turned up many times. V usage is TRBV29-1 and J usage is TRBJ2-1, with TRBD1 matching over 7 bases. The junction had 8 bases not matched to a gene; V was cut back by 6 bases and J by 3 bases. Germline CDR1 and CDR2: SQVTM and ANQGSEA. The CDR3 runs to 14 residues. In DNA, the CDR3 is TGCAGCGTCCCATCGGACAGGATCTACAATGAGCAGTTCTTC. Its protein product is CSVPSDRIYNEQFF.

This chain uses TRBV5-5 with TRBJ2-7; 10 bases fit TRBD1. Germline assignment: CDR1 SGHKS and CDR2 YYEKEE (reference sequence). The V and J ends lost 7 bases and 6 bases, in that order; junction bases with no gene match: 7. The CDR3 sequence is 13 residues long. The chain's CDR3 is CASSGQGFSEQYF. CDR3 coding DNA: TGTGCCAGCTCGGGACAGGGGTTTTCCGAGCAGTACTTC.

The rearrangement uses TRBV3-1 and TRBJ1-1, with D unclear. The CDR3 has 12 amino acids. V was pared by 0 bases and J by 6 bases, with 5 bases between. The germline CDR1 and CDR2 sequences are LGHDT and YNNKEL (reference sequence). CDR3 in amino acids: CASSQERAEAFF. In DNA, the CDR3 is TGTGCCAGCAGCCAAGAGCGAGCTGAAGCTTTCTTT.

V gene TRBV7-9 combines with J gene TRBJ2-7, with D perhaps TRBD1 or TRBD2 (6 bases each). CDR3 size: 16 residues. Germline V gene data show CDR1 as SEHNR and CDR2 as FQNEAQ (reference sequence). V was cut by 1 base and J by 2 bases, with 15 bases left in between. In DNA, the CDR3 is TGTGCCAGCAGCTTAGAGGGAAAGGGGGGCCCCTACGAGCAGTACTTC. This translates into CASSLEGKGGPYEQYF.

The chain uses TRBV5-1 and TRBJ1-2; D not resolved. V gave up 4 bases and J gave up 3 bases, with 13 bases separating them. This CDR3 spans 14 amino acids. Germline-derived CDR1 and CDR2 are SGHRS and YFSETQ. For the CDR3, the DNA is TGCGCCAGCAGCCGGGCAGGCCAGGACTATGGCTACACCTTC. This encodes CASSRAGQDYGYTF.

The chain combines TRBV28 with TRBJ1-2, with no clear D. CDR1 is MDHEN and CDR2 is SYDVKM in the germline V gene. This CDR3 has 13 amino acids. V was clipped by 3 bases and J by 5 bases, with 10 bases between them. CDR3 sequence: CASSFPGRYGYTF. CDR3 nucleotides: TGTGCCAGCAGTTTCCCGGGGAGATATGGCTACACCTTC.

This clonotype was seen more than once but under ten times. The chain is built from TRBV10-1 and TRBJ1-1; D is possibly TRBD1 (6 bases). CDR1 and CDR2 from the germline V gene are WNHNN and SYGVQD (reference sequence). With 3 bases removed from V and 1 base from J, the gap between germline ends came to 6 bases. The CDR3 length is 13 residues. The CDR3 protein is CASSDRGNTEAFF. DNA of the CDR3: TGCGCCAGCAGTGACAGGGGGAACACTGAAGCTTTCTTT.

The J gene is TRBJ2-7, the V gene TRBV20-1; no reliable D call. The CDR3 consists of 14 residues. The V end lost 1 base, the J end lost 0 bases, and 10 bases lay between the germline ends. Germline CDR1 reads DFQATT; CDR2 reads SNEGSKA (reference sequence). Here the CDR3 reads CSARGRRSSYEQYF. CDR3 DNA sequence: TGCAGTGCTAGAGGACGGCGGAGCTCCTACGAGCAGTACTTC.